These T cell receptor beta chains were read from a single sample in a study of cytomegalovirus exposure and HLA in healthy donors. The data were produced by immunoSEQ multiplex PCR, yet TCRdb's version contains in-frame clones alone and is incomplete. Found here are 150,000 to 200,000 clones, roughly three quarters of them singletons; the top ten hold 2% to 2.5%. The sequencing input was PBMCs. The receptors come from a woman aged 50 to 60 in good health and CMV-seronegative. Each CDR3 is given with its conserved first and last residue. D genes are given only for firm matches. Not all rows give a size; the values are once, few, many and, for expanded clones, a class.

J gene	D gene	V gene	clone size	CDR3 DNA	CDR3 protein
TRBJ2-1	TRBD2	TRBV28	-	TGTGCCAGCAGTCCGGGGGGTGGACTAACCCTCTCCTACAATGAGCAGTTCTTC	CASSPGGGLTLSYNEQFF
TRBJ1-2	-	TRBV18	few	TGTGCCAGCTCACCCCCCAGAAACTATGGCTACACCTTC	CASSPPRNYGYTF
TRBJ1-2	TRBD1	TRBV6-5	-	TGTGCCAGCAGCCTCGACAGGGGGGGTGGCTACACCTTC	CASSLDRGGGYTF
TRBJ2-7	TRBD1	TRBV10-3	-	TGTGCCATCAGTGAGGACAGGGGAGGTATCGAGCAGTACTTC	CAISEDRGGIEQYF
TRBJ2-3	TRBD2	TRBV27	-	TGTGCCAGCAACCGACTAGCGGGAGAGGATACGCAGTATTTT	CASNRLAGEDTQYF
TRBJ2-7	-	TRBV10-3	-	TGTGCCATCAGTGAACGGGGAAATTCCTACGAGCAGTACTTC	CAISERGNSYEQYF
TRBJ2-1	TRBD2	TRBV12-5	-	TGTGCTAGCTCCGGGACTAGCGGGAGGGCCCCCTTCTTC	CASSGTSGRAPFF
TRBJ1-1	-	TRBV7-9	once	TGTGCCAGCAGCTTAAGGGGGGGGATCACTGAAGCTTTCTTT	CASSLRGGITEAFF
TRBJ1-1	TRBD1	TRBV2	-	TGTGCCAGCAGGAAACAGGGGCCCCTGAACACTGAAGCTTTCTTT	CASRKQGPLNTEAFF
TRBJ2-7	TRBD1	TRBV6-5	-	TGTGCCAGCAGTTACTCGGGACAGCCATACGAGCAGTACTTC	CASSYSGQPYEQYF
TRBJ1-2	-	TRBV11-2	-	TGTGCCAGCAGCTTAGGCTCCTCCAATGGCTGCACCTTC	CASSLGSSNGCTF
TRBJ1-1	-	TRBV19	once	TGTGCCAGTAGTCCAGGGTTTCTTATGAACACTGAAGCTTTCTTT	CASSPGFLMNTEAFF
TRBJ2-2	TRBD1	TRBV28	-	TGTGCCAGCAGAACAGGGGAAAGCACCGGGGAGCTGTTTTTT	CASRTGESTGELFF
TRBJ2-7	TRBD1	TRBV19	-	TGTGCCAGTAGTACAGGACGGGACAGTTCCTACGAGCAGTACTTC	CASSTGRDSSYEQYF
TRBJ1-1	TRBD1	TRBV19	-	TGTGCCAGTAGTAACTGGGCAGGGGGCACTGAAGCTTTCTTT	CASSNWAGGTEAFF
TRBJ1-2	-	TRBV14	-	TGTGCCAGCAGCCAAGAGGCCTTCAGGGGAGACTACACCTTC	CASSQEAFRGDYTF
TRBJ2-7	TRBD1	TRBV23-1	-	TGCGCCAGCAGTCAAATCTACCGGGACAGGATCTACGAGCAGTACTTC	CASSQIYRDRIYEQYF
TRBJ1-6	TRBD1	TRBV5-1	-	TGCGCCAGCAGCCGCGGACAGGGAAGCAATTCACCCCTCCACTTT	CASSRGQGSNSPLHF
TRBJ2-2	-	TRBV4-1	-	TGCGCCAGCAGCCAAGTGGAGACTCTCGTCACCGGGGAGCTGTTTTTT	CASSQVETLVTGELFF
TRBJ2-1	-	TRBV7-6	-	TGTGCCAGCAGCTGGTCGGGTGAGCAGTTCTTC	CASSWSGEQFF
TRBJ1-2	-	TRBV5-5	-	TGTGCCAGCAGCTTGGCCACTACACGTCTCCTTGACTATGGCTACACCTTC	CASSLATTRLLDYGYTF
TRBJ1-3	-	TRBV19	-	TGTGCCAGTAGAAACCCGGCCGGGATCGACTCTGGAAACACCATATATTTT	CASRNPAGIDSGNTIYF
TRBJ1-5	TRBD1	TRBV7-9	-	TGTGCCAGCAGCTTTACAGGGGATCAGCCCCAGCATTTT	CASSFTGDQPQHF
TRBJ1-4	-	TRBV7-4	once	TGTGCCAGCAGCAGAATTCTACAGGGCCCTAATGAAAAACTGTTTTTT	CASSRILQGPNEKLFF
TRBJ2-7	-	TRBV6-5	once	TGTGCCAGCAGTCCGCAGGGTACCGAGCAGTACTTC	CASSPQGTEQYF
TRBJ2-7	TRBD1	TRBV5-1	-	TGCGCCAGCAGCTCGCAGGGGGCCACCAGCTCCTACGAGCAGTACTTC	CASSSQGATSSYEQYF
TRBJ2-1	TRBD2	TRBV4-1	-	TGCGCCAGCAGCCAAGATACAGCGGGAGCGACCTACAATGAGCAGTTCTTC	CASSQDTAGATYNEQFF
TRBJ2-1	-	TRBV5-4	-	TGTGCCAGCAGCTTCGGGTACAATGAGCAGTTCTTC	CASSFGYNEQFF
TRBJ2-7	TRBD1	TRBV5-1	-	TGCGCCAGCAGCCTATCAGGGACAGGGGCCACCTACGAGCAGTACTTC	CASSLSGTGATYEQYF
TRBJ1-3	TRBD1	TRBV28	once	TGTGCCAGCAGGGCAGGGGGCATTGGAAACACCATATATTTT	CASRAGGIGNTIYF
TRBJ2-7	-	TRBV11-2	-	TGTGCCAGCAGCTTGGGACTGGAGTCCGAGCAGTACTTC	CASSLGLESEQYF
TRBJ2-1	TRBD1	TRBV6-4	-	TGTGCCAGCGGCAAAGGACAGGCGCCCTACAATGAGCAGTTCTTC	CASGKGQAPYNEQFF
TRBJ1-5	-	TRBV19	-	TGTGCCAGTAGTTGGGGCAACAGCAATCAGCCCCAGCATTTT	CASSWGNSNQPQHF
TRBJ1-3	TRBD1	TRBV19	-	TGTGCCAGTAGTATTGGGACAGGGGGCGAAAACACCATATATTTT	CASSIGTGGENTIYF
TRBJ2-3	-	TRBV5-1	few	TGCGCCAGCTGGGGAGCTTTTCAAGGCACAGATACGCAGTATTTT	CASWGAFQGTDTQYF
TRBJ2-5	TRBD2	TRBV7-9	-	TGTGCCAGCAGCTTAAACCCGGGAGGGCTGTTGTACCAAGAGACCCAGTACTTC	CASSLNPGGLLYQETQYF
TRBJ1-5	TRBD1	TRBV9	few	TGTGCCAGCAGCGTAGGGACAGGGGAACATAGCAATCAGCCCCAGCATTTT	CASSVGTGEHSNQPQHF
TRBJ2-5	TRBD1	TRBV18	-	TGTGCCAGCTCACCACCTAACAGGGGACAGTACCAAGAGACCCAGTACTTC	CASSPPNRGQYQETQYF
TRBJ1-6	-	TRBV15	-	TGTGCCACCAGCAGGGACGCCGGGGATAATTCACCCCTCCACTTT	CATSRDAGDNSPLHF
TRBJ2-3	TRBD2	TRBV28	-	TGTGCCAGCAGTTCCGGGACTAGTTCAGATACGCAGTATTTT	CASSSGTSSDTQYF
TRBJ1-5	-	TRBV5-8	-	TGTGCCAGCAGCCGGGAGTGGAATCAGCCCCAGCATTTT	CASSREWNQPQHF
TRBJ1-5	TRBD1	TRBV15	once	TGTGCCACCAGCAGAGTGGTTGGGACAGGGTTGAATCAGCCCCAGCATTTT	CATSRVVGTGLNQPQHF
TRBJ1-2	TRBD1	TRBV7-2	-	TGTGCCAGCAGCCCGGGGACAGCCAAGGTCTATGGCTACACCTTC	CASSPGTAKVYGYTF
TRBJ1-1	TRBD1	TRBV4-1	-	TGCGCCAGCAGCCAACCCGACAGGGGAAGAAACACTGAAGCTTTCTTT	CASSQPDRGRNTEAFF
TRBJ2-7	-	TRBV4-3	-	TGCGCCAGCAGCCGATCACAGGGCGAGCAGTACTTC	CASSRSQGEQYF
TRBJ1-1	TRBD1	TRBV18	-	TGTGCCAGCTCACAGGGACAGGGAGACACTGAAGCTTTCTTT	CASSQGQGDTEAFF
TRBJ2-7	-	TRBV28	-	TGTGCCAGCAGTTTTGGCAGGGCAGATTCCTACGAGCAGTACTTC	CASSFGRADSYEQYF
TRBJ1-1	TRBD1	TRBV15	-	TGTGCCACCAGCAGGACCGGGACAGGGGCCTCGGGGACTGAAGCTTTCTTT	CATSRTGTGASGTEAFF
TRBJ2-7	TRBD1	TRBV29-1	few	TGCAGCGCCGGTTGGACAGGGGGGTCAGACGAGCAGTACTTC	CSAGWTGGSDEQYF
TRBJ1-5	TRBD1	TRBV7-9	-	TGTTCCAGCACCTCGGACAGGGACTATCAGCCCCAGCATTTT	CSSTSDRDYQPQHF